This is a list of T cell receptor beta chains from one sample in a study of T cell repertoires in cytomegalovirus infection. TCRdb re-called the reads through MiXCR, storing one row per CDR3 protein. Here the sample spans under 850,000 distinct CDR3 sequences, about 40% being singletons. Sequencing used PBMCs. These receptor sequences come from a human donor in good health (CMV status not recorded). Some clones in this sample may be carry-over from other donors' samples. CDR3s include the opening cysteine and the closing phenylalanine or tryptophan. Fields, in order: clone size, V gene, D gene, J gene, CDR3 DNA, CDR3 protein. The D gene is left open where the match is weak. Some rows mark clone size as missing; the rest say once, few, many or name a class of expanded clone.

clone size: .
V gene: TRBV2
D gene: TRBD2
J gene: TRBJ2-3
CDR3 DNA: TGTGCCAGCAGTGAAAAAGGGGGAATGGGACTAGCGACAGATACGCAGTATTTT
CDR3 protein: CASSEKGGMGLATDTQYF

clone size: many
V gene: TRBV7-9
D gene: .
J gene: TRBJ2-7
CDR3 DNA: TGTGCCAGCAGCTTAGTCATGGGCAGCTCCTACGAGCAGTACTTC
CDR3 protein: CASSLVMGSSYEQYF

clone size: .
V gene: TRBV12-3/TRBV12-4
D gene: TRBD2
J gene: TRBJ2-3
CDR3 DNA: TGTGCCAGCAGTTTGAGGCTAGCGGGAGTCGTTGGCACAGATACGCAGTATTTT
CDR3 protein: CASSLRLAGVVGTDTQYF

clone size: few
V gene: TRBV5-1
D gene: .
J gene: TRBJ1-3
CDR3 DNA: TGCGCCAGCAGCTGGACCCAGGGAGGTCTGGCTGGAAACACCATATATTTT
CDR3 protein: CASSWTQGGLAGNTIYF

clone size: .
V gene: TRBV12-3/TRBV12-4
D gene: TRBD1
J gene: TRBJ1-6
CDR3 DNA: TGTGCCAGCAGGCTCCCGGGACAGGGGCGGTCACCCCTCCACTTT
CDR3 protein: CASRLPGQGRSPLHF

clone size: .
V gene: TRBV10-3
D gene: TRBD1
J gene: TRBJ2-2
CDR3 DNA: TGTGCCATCAGGCAGGGACAGGGAATGATCGGGGAGCTGTTTTTT
CDR3 protein: CAIRQGQGMIGELFF

clone size: many
V gene: TRBV4-2
D gene: .
J gene: TRBJ1-1
CDR3 DNA: TGTGCCAGCAGCCAGGACAGGAACACTGAAGCTTTCTTT
CDR3 protein: CASSQDRNTEAFF

clone size: .
V gene: TRBV11-2
D gene: .
J gene: TRBJ1-1
CDR3 DNA: TGTGCCAGCAGCTTAGTCGGTTACTGGACAGATATGAACACTGAAGCTTTCTTT
CDR3 protein: CASSLVGYWTDMNTEAFF

clone size: once
V gene: TRBV20-1
D gene: .
J gene: TRBJ2-7
CDR3 DNA: TGCAGGGTACAGGGCGGGAACGAGCAGTACTTC
CDR3 protein: CRVQGGNEQYF

clone size: few
V gene: TRBV29-1
D gene: TRBD1
J gene: TRBJ2-7
CDR3 DNA: TGCAGCGTTGACCTATCGCGGACAGGCCAGTACTTC
CDR3 protein: CSVDLSRTGQYF

clone size: few
V gene: TRBV28
D gene: .
J gene: TRBJ2-1
CDR3 DNA: TGTGCCAGCAATCCCGGGACCAGTAATGAGCAGTTCTTC
CDR3 protein: CASNPGTSNEQFF

clone size: .
V gene: TRBV19
D gene: .
J gene: TRBJ1-5
CDR3 DNA: TGTGCCAGTAGTGCAATCGGGCGCAACAATCAGCCCCAGCATTTT
CDR3 protein: CASSAIGRNNQPQHF